This entry features one T cell receptor beta chain sequence. The data derive from a study of blood T cell repertoires in COVID-19. Assay: immunoSEQ multiplex PCR; the TCRdb copy retains only in-frame clones and omits some. Here the sample spans 350,000 to 400,000 clones, approximately 90% being singletons. The CDR3 sequence is 15 residues long. Trimming took 4 bases from V and 8 from J, leaving 20 bases between them. Germline lookup yields CDR1 SQVTM and CDR2 ANQGSEA. The TCR sequence derives from a middle-aged woman who had been exposed to COVID-19. The chain carries TRBV29-1 and TRBJ1-4; perhaps TRBD1 as D (5 bases). The sequencing sample was made of PBMCs or T cells enriched from blood (not recorded which). This chain's CDR3 is CSVGGRPGFWEKLFF. In DNA form, the CDR3 reads TGCAGCGTTGGGGGCAGACCAGGGTTTTGGGAAAAACTGTTTTTT.